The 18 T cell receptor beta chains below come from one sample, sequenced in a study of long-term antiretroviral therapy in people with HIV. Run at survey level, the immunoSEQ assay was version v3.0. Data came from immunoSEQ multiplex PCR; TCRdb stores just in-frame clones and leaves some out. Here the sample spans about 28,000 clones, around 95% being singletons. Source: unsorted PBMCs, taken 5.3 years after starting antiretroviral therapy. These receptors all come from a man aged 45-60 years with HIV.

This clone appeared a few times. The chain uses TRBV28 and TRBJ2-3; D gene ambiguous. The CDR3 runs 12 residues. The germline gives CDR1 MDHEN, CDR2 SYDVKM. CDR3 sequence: CALVRNTDTQYF. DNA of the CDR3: TGTGCACTGGTGCGAAACACAGATACGCAGTATTTT.

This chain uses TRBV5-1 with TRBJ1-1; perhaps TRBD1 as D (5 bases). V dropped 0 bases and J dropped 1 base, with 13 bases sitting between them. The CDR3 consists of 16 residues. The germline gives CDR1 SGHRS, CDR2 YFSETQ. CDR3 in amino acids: CASSLGRGLGNTEAFF. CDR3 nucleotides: TGCGCCAGCAGCTTGGGGAGGGGACTGGGGAACACTGAAGCTTTCTTT.

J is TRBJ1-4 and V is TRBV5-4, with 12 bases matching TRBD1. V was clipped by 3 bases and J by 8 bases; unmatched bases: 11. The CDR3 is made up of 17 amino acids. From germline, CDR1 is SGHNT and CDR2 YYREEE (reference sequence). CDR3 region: CASSSGTGGYWGEKLFF. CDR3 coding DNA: TGTGCCAGCAGCTCGGGGACAGGGGGCTACTGGGGGGAAAAACTGTTTTTT.

Here the CDR3 DNA reads TGTGCCTGCATGGGACAGGGACGTGAAAAACTGTTTTTT. This encodes CACMGQGREKLFF. The chain is built from TRBV30 and TRBJ1-4; 9 bases fit TRBD1. CDR3 length: 13 amino acids. V was clipped by 6 bases and J by 7 bases; unmatched bases: 6. From germline, CDR1 is GTSNPN and CDR2 SVGIG (reference sequence).

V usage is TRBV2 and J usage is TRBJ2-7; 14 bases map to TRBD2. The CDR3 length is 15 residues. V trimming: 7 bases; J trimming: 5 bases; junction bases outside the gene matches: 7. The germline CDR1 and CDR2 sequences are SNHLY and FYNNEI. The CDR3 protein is CASKRLAGGRHEQYF. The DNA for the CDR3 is TGTGCCAGCAAACGACTAGCGGGGGGGCGCCACGAGCAGTACTTC.

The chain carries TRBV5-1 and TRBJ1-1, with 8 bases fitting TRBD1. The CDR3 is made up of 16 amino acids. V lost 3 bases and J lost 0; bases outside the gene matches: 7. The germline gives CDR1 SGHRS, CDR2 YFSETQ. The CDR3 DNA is TGCGCCAGCAGCTCTACGGGACAGGCAATGAACACTGAAGCTTTCTTT. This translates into CASSSTGQAMNTEAFF.

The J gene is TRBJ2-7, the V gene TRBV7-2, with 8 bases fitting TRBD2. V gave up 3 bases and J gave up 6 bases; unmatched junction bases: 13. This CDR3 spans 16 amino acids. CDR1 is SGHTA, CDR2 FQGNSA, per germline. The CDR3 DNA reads TGTGCCAGCAGCTTCACCCGTTTGACTAGCGAAGGCGAGCAGTACTTC. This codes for CASSFTRLTSEGEQYF.

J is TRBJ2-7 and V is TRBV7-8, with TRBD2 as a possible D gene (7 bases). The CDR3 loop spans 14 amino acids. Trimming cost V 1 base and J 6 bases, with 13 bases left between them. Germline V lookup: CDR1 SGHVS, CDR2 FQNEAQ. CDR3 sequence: CASSLVRGASEQYF. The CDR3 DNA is TGTGCCAGCAGCTTAGTCCGGGGGGCGAGCGAGCAGTACTTC.

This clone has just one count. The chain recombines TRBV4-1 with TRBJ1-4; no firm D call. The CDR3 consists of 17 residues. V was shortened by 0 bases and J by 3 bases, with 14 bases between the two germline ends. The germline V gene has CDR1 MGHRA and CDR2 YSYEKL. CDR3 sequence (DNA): TGCGCCAGCAGCCAAGAGGCGGGGTCTTCAGCTAATGAAAAACTGTTTTTT. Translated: CASSQEAGSSANEKLFF.

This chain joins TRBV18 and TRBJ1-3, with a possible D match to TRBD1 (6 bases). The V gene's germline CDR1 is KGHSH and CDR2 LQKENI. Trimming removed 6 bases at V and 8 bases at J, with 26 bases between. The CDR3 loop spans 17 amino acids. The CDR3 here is CASSRIHLQGPEDTIYF. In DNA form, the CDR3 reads TGTGCCAGCTCGCGAATTCACCTACAGGGACCTGAGGACACCATATATTTT.

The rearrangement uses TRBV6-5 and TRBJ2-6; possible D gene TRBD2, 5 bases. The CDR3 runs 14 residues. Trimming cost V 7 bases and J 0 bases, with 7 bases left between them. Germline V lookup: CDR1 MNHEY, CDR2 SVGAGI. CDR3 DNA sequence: TGTGCCAGCAAACTAGACTCTGGGGCCAACGTCCTGACTTTC. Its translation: CASKLDSGANVLTF.

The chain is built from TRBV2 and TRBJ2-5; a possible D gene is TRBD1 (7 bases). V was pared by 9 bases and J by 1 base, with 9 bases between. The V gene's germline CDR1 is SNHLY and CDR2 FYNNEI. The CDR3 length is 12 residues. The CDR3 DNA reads TGTGCCAGGCGGGACAGCCAAGAGACCCAGTACTTC. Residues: CARRDSQETQYF.

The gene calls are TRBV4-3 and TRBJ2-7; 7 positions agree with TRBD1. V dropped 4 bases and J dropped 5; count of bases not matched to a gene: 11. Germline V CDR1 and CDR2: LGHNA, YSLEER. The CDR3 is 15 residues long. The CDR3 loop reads CASSRSTTGRDEQYF. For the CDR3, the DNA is TGCGCCAGCAGCCGATCGACGACAGGGCGGGACGAGCAGTACTTC.

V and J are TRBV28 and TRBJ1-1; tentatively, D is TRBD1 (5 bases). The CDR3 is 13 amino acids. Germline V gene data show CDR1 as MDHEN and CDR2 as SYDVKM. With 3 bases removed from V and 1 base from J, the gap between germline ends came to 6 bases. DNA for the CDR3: TGTGCCAGCAGTTTTCAGGGGAACACTGAAGCTTTCTTT. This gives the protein CASSFQGNTEAFF. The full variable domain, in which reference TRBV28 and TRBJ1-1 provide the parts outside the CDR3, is DVKVTQSSRYLVKRTGEKVFLECVQDMDHENMFWYRQDPGLGLRLIYFSYDVKMKEKGDIPEGYSVSREKKERFSLILESASTNQTSMYLCASSFQGNTEAFFGQGTRLTVV.

The CDR3 is CASSDTLNGGYTF. The CDR3 region has the DNA TGTGCCAGCAGTGACACCCTTAATGGAGGCTACACCTTC. The chain couples TRBV6-4 to TRBJ1-2; D gene ambiguous. In germline, CDR1 is MRHNA, CDR2 SNTAGT. The CDR3 consists of 13 residues. V was shortened by 2 bases and J by 8 bases, with 12 bases between the two germline ends.

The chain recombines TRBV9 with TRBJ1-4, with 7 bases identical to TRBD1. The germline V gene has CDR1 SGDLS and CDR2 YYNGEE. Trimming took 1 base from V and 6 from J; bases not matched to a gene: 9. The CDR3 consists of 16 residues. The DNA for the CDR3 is TGTGCCAGCAGCGTATATGAGGGGGCGGAATATGAAAAACTGTTTTTT. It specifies CASSVYEGAEYEKLFF.

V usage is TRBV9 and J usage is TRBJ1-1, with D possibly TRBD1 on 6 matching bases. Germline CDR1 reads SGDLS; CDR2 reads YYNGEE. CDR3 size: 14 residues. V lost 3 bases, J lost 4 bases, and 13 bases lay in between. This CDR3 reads CASSAEGGGTEAFF. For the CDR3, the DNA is TGTGCCAGCAGCGCAGAAGGAGGGGGCACTGAAGCTTTCTTT.

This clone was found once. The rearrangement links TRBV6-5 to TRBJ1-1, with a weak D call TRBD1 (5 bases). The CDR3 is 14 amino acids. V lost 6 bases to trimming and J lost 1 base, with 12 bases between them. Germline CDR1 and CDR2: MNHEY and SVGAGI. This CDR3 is CASSRGGSNTEAFF. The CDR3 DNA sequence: TGTGCCAGCAGCCGTGGGGGGTCGAACACTGAAGCTTTCTTT.